Below are 22 T cell receptor beta chains sequenced from a single sample in a study of blood T cell repertoires in COVID-19. Method: immunoSEQ multiplex PCR; TCRdb's copy keeps in-frame clones and lacks some. The sample lists about 59,000 clones, around 67% occurring once. Sample: peripheral blood. The receptors were gathered from a woman in her 70s with acute or convalescent COVID-19.

There are a few counts of this clone. CDR3 in DNA: TGTGCCAGCAGTGAAGCCGGAGAGCGGGGGGCGCAAGGCTACACCTTC. This translates into CASSEAGERGAQGYTF. The chain employs TRBV2 and TRBJ1-2; TRBD1 is a possible D gene (6 bases). Germline assignment: CDR1 SNHLY and CDR2 FYNNEI. Trimming left V 0 bases short and J 8 bases short, with 19 bases between. The CDR3 length is 16 residues.

Only a few counts were recorded for this clone. This sequence joins TRBV13 and TRBJ2-2, with TRBD1 identical over 7 bases. Trimming removed 3 bases from V and 7 bases from J; junction bases left unmatched: 5. Per the germline V gene, CDR1 is PRHDT and CDR2 is FYEKMQ (reference sequence). The CDR3 spans 14 residues. The CDR3 protein is CASSFTTGVGELFF. As DNA, the CDR3 is TGTGCCAGCAGCTTCACAACAGGGGTCGGGGAGCTGTTTTTT.

The genes are TRBV7-9 and TRBJ1-1, with TRBD1 matching 9 bases. CDR3 length equals 13 residues. J gave up 8 bases and V 6 bases, and 7 bases lay outside the gene matches. Germline CDR1 SEHNR, CDR2 FQNEAQ (reference sequence). The CDR3 reads CASRGGQGSEAFF. The CDR3 DNA sequence: TGTGCCAGCAGGGGGGGACAGGGTTCGGAAGCTTTCTTT. Full variable domain (missing parts from reference TRBV7-9 and TRBJ1-1): DTGVSQNPRHKITKRGQNVTFRCDPISEHNRLYWYRQTLGQGPEFLTYFQNEAQLEKSRLLSDRFSAERPKGSFSTLEIQRTEQGDSAMYLCASRGGQGSEAFFGQGTRLTVV.

CDR3 DNA sequence: TGTGCTAGTGGTTTGAGGTCCGGGTATAATTCACCCCTCCACTTT. It is translated as CASGLRSGYNSPLHF. This chain joins TRBV12-5 and TRBJ1-6, with D unresolved. This CDR3 region has 15 residues. V shed 2 bases and J shed 4 bases, with 9 bases lying between them. The germline CDR1 and CDR2 sequences are LGHNT and FRNRAP.

This chain joins TRBV4-2 and TRBJ1-3, with 8 bases fitting TRBD1. V trimming: 1 base; J trimming: 4 bases; junction bases outside the gene matches: 3. This CDR3 comprises 15 residues. Germline CDR1 reads LGHNA; CDR2 reads YNFKEQ. The CDR3 nucleotides read TGTGCCAGCAGCCAAGGTACAGGGGGAGGAAACACCATATATTTT. It translates to CASSQGTGGGNTIYF.

This clone was detected ten times or more. J is TRBJ1-6 and V is TRBV18; D uncertain. CDR1 KGHSH and CDR2 LQKENI come from the germline V gene. V was trimmed by 3 bases and J by 10 bases, leaving 16 bases between them. This CDR3 region has 15 residues. CDR3 protein: CASSPQAGGESPLHF. DNA of the CDR3: TGTGCCAGCTCACCTCAAGCTGGCGGGGAGTCACCCCTCCACTTT. Filled out from reference TRBV18 and TRBJ1-6, the complete variable domain reads NAGVMQNPRHLVRRRGQEARLRCSPMKGHSHVYWYRQLPEEGLKFMVYLQKENIIDESGMPKERFSAEFPKEGPSILRIQQVVRGDSAAYFCASSPQAGGESPLHFGNGTRLTVT.

DNA of the CDR3: TGTGCCAGCAGTGAATGGGAGGGCAGGGGGCGATGTCAGCCCCAGCATTTT. Amino acids: CASSEWEGRGRCQPQHF. The chain joins TRBV25-1 to TRBJ1-5; the match to TRBD1 covers 8 bases. V shed 1 base and J 6 bases; nucleotides not matched to a gene: 11. Per the germline V gene, CDR1 is MGHDK and CDR2 is SYGVNS. The CDR3 totals 17 residues.

The chain couples TRBV24-1 to TRBJ1-2; TRBD1 matches at 7 bases. This CDR3 has 14 amino acids. J lost 8 bases, V lost 0 bases, and 5 bases had no gene match. Germline V CDR1 and CDR2: KGHDR, SFDVKD. CDR3 region: CATSDLIGGLGYTF. The DNA of the CDR3 is TGTGCCACCAGTGATTTGATAGGGGGCCTCGGCTACACCTTC.

This clone was seen just once. The chain recombines TRBV5-1 with TRBJ2-3; D ambiguous. The germline CDR1 and CDR2 sequences are SGHRS and YFSETQ. This CDR3 contains 14 residues. Trimming cost V 0 bases and J 0 bases, with 5 bases left between them. CDR3 nucleotides: TGCGCCAGCAGCTTGGGACAAAGCACAGATACGCAGTATTTT. Its protein product is CASSLGQSTDTQYF.

V is TRBV11-2 and J is TRBJ1-1; D unclear. Germline CDR1 SGHAT, CDR2 FQNNGV. This CDR3 contains 15 residues. Between the trimmed V and J ends, which lost 2 bases and 0 bases, there was a span of 10 bases. The CDR3 DNA follows: TGTGCCAGCAGCTTAAGTGCGCTTATGAACACTGAAGCTTTCTTT. Amino acid sequence: CASSLSALMNTEAFF.

About this clone: One end of the junction fails to match germline, which may point to a read error. This rearrangement joins TRBV18 to TRBJ2-7; 7 nucleotides agree with TRBD1. Per germline, CDR1 KGHSH and CDR2 LQKENI. This CDR3 comprises 15 residues. For the CDR3, the DNA is TGTGCCAACTCACCAGGGACAGCCCTCGGGTACGAGCAGTACTTC. Residues: CANSPGTALGYEQYF.

V is TRBV2 and J is TRBJ2-5, with 7 bases that match TRBD2. The trim removed 5 bases at V and 4 bases at J, leaving 10 bases unmatched. The CDR3 runs 15 residues. CDR1 is SNHLY and CDR2 is FYNNEI in the germline V gene. DNA for the CDR3: TGTGCCAGCAGTAGAGCGGGGACCGTGGGAGAGACCCAGTACTTC. Translation gives CASSRAGTVGETQYF.

The rearrangement uses TRBV30 and TRBJ1-1; no clear D. The CDR3 spans 13 residues. The V and J ends lost 4 bases and 0 bases respectively, with 9 bases between them. CDR1 and CDR2 (germline): GTSNPN, SVGIG (reference sequence). The CDR3 nucleotides read TGTGCCTGGACGCGTCAAATGAACACTGAAGCTTTCTTT. Its protein product is CAWTRQMNTEAFF.

This sequence joins TRBV2 and TRBJ1-5, with D perhaps matching TRBD1 (6 bases). V was cut by 5 bases and J by 3 bases, with 14 bases left in between. Germline CDR1 reads SNHLY; CDR2 reads FYNNEI. CDR3 length: 15 residues. Here the CDR3 DNA reads TGTGCCAGCAGTTTATACAGGGCTCCCAATCAGCCCCAGCATTTT. As protein: CASSLYRAPNQPQHF. Full variable domain (missing parts from reference TRBV2 and TRBJ1-5): EPEVTQTPSHQVTQMGQEVILRCVPISNHLYFYWYRQILGQKVEFLVSFYNNEISEKSEIFDDQFSVERPDGSNFTLKIRSTKLEDSAMYFCASSLYRAPNQPQHFGDGTRLSIL.

This clone was seen a handful of times. The gene calls are TRBV7-9 and TRBJ1-6; tentatively, D is TRBD1 (5 bases). The CDR3 contains 15 residues. Germline V gene lookup returns CDR1 SEHNR and CDR2 FQNEAQ (reference sequence). Trimming left V 2 bases short and J 6 bases short, with 11 bases between. The CDR3 protein is CASSLIQGSNSPLHF. CDR3 DNA sequence: TGTGCCAGCAGCTTAATTCAGGGAAGTAATTCACCCCTCCACTTT.

The chain couples TRBV27 to TRBJ1-4, with D possibly matching TRBD1 (5 bases). This CDR3 spans 14 amino acids. Germline loops: CDR1 MNHEY, CDR2 SMNVEV (reference sequence). V was pared by 5 bases and J by 8 bases, with 15 bases between. Written as DNA, the CDR3 is TGTGCCAGCAGTCCCCGGGACGGGGGGGAAAAACTGTTTTTT. It is translated as CASSPRDGGEKLFF. Together with reference TRBV27 and TRBJ1-4, the CDR3 gives the full variable domain: EAQVTQNPRYLITVTGKKLTVTCSQNMNHEYMSWYRQDPGLGLRQIYYSMNVEVTDKGDVPEGYKVSRKEKRNFPLILESPSPNQTSLYFCASSPRDGGEKLFFGSGTQLSVL.

The rearrangement links TRBV30 to TRBJ1-2, with D uncertain. The germline CDR1 and CDR2 sequences are GTSNPN and SVGIG (reference sequence). The CDR3 runs to 15 residues. V lost 0 bases and J lost 3, with 14 bases in between. CDR3 coding DNA: TGTGCCTGGAGTGTACCAAACCGCCGGTACTATGGCTACACCTTC. As protein: CAWSVPNRRYYGYTF.

The rearrangement links TRBV19 to TRBJ1-5; 8 positions match TRBD1. Losses at the gene ends were 5 bases for V and 2 bases for J; bases not matched to a gene: 5. CDR3 size: 15 residues. CDR1 LNHDA and CDR2 SQIVND come from the germline V gene (reference sequence). The CDR3 loop reads CASSPQDRGNQPQHF. CDR3 DNA: TGTGCCAGTAGTCCCCAGGACAGGGGCAATCAGCCCCAGCATTTT.

The table lists this clone with a count of one. J is TRBJ1-2 and V is TRBV7-2, with 9 bases fitting TRBD1. The trim removed 5 bases at V and 3 bases at J, leaving 4 bases unmatched. This CDR3 is built from 14 residues. From germline, CDR1 is SGHTA and CDR2 FQGNSA. This CDR3 reads CASSRDREYYGYTF. CDR3 sequence (DNA): TGTGCCAGCAGCCGGGACAGGGAGTACTATGGCTACACCTTC. The complete variable domain, with remaining parts taken from reference TRBV7-2 and TRBJ1-2, reads GAGVSQSPSNKVTEKGKDVELRCDPISGHTALYWYRQSLGQGLEFLIYFQGNSAPDKSGLPSDRFSAERTGGSVSTLTIQRTQQEDSAVYLCASSRDREYYGYTFGSGTRLTVV.

This chain links TRBV12-5 with TRBJ1-5, with 8 bases matching TRBD1. The CDR3 is 16 amino acids. CDR1 and CDR2 (germline): LGHNT, FRNRAP. The trim removed 0 bases at V and 2 bases at J, leaving 3 bases unmatched. CDR3 in DNA: TGTGCTAGTGGTTTGGTGACAGGGGTGGGCAATCAGCCCCAGCATTTT. It encodes CASGLVTGVGNQPQHF.

The rearrangement uses TRBV10-2 and TRBJ1-1; perhaps TRBD1 as D (5 bases). Between the trimmed V and J ends, which lost 6 bases and 3 bases, there was a span of 8 bases. The CDR3 contains 12 residues. Germline assignment: CDR1 WSHSY and CDR2 SAAADI. CDR3 protein: CASRRGDTEAFF. In DNA form, the CDR3 reads TGCGCCAGCAGAAGGGGTGACACTGAAGCTTTCTTT.

The chain has TRBV30 and TRBJ2-4; D gene unclear. Trimming stripped 5 bases from V and 0 bases from J, with 8 bases between. The V gene's germline CDR1 is GTSNPN and CDR2 SVGIG (reference sequence). This CDR3 contains 13 residues. The CDR3 sequence is CAWGPVAKNIQYF. DNA for the CDR3: TGTGCCTGGGGTCCCGTAGCCAAAAACATTCAGTACTTC.